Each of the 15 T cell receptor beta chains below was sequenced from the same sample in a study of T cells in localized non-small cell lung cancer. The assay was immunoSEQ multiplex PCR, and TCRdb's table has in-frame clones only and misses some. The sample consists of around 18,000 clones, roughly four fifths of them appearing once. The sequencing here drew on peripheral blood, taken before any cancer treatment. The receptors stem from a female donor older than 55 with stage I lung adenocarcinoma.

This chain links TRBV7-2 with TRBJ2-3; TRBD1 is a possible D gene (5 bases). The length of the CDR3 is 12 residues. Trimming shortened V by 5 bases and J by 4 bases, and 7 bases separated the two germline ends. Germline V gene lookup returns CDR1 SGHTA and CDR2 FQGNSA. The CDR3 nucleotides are TGTGCCAGCAGCCCGACAGCAGATACGCAGTATTTT. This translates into CASSPTADTQYF.

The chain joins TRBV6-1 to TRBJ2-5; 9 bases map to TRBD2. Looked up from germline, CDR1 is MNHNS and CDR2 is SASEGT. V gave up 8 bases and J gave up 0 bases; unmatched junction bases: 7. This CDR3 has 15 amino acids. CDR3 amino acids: CASGKSGGYQETQYF. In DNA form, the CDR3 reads TGTGCCAGCGGGAAGAGCGGGGGGTACCAAGAGACCCAGTACTTC.

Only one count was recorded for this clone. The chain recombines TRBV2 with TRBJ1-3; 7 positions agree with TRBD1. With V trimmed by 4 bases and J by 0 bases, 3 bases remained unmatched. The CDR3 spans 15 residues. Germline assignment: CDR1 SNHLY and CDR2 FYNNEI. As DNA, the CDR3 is TGTGCCAGCAGTGTACAGGGGTTCTCTGGAAACACCATATATTTT. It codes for CASSVQGFSGNTIYF.

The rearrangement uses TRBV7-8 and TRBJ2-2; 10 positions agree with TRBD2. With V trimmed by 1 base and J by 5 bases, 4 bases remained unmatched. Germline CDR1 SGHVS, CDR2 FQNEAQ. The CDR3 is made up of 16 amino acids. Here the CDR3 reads CASSLVAGGGTGELFF. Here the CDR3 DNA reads TGTGCCAGCAGCTTAGTAGCGGGGGGCGGGACCGGGGAGCTGTTTTTT.

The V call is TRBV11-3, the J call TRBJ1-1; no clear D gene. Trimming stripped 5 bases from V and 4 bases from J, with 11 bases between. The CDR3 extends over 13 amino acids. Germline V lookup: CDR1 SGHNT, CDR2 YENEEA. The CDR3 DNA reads TGTGCCAGCAGCCTAGGCTTCCCCACTGAAGCTTTCTTT. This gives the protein CASSLGFPTEAFF.

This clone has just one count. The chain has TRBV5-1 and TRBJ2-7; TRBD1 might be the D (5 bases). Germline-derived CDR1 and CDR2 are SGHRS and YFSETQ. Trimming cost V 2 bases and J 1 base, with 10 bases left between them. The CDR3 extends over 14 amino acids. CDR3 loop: CASSFFSGSYEQYF. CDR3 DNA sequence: TGCGCCAGCAGCTTTTTTTCAGGGTCCTACGAGCAGTACTTC. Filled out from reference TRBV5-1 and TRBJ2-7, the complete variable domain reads KAGVTQTPRYLIKTRGQQVTLSCSPISGHRSVSWYQQTPGQGLQFLFEYFSETQRNKGNFPGRFSGRQFSNSRSEMNVSTLELGDSALYLCASSFFSGSYEQYFGPGTRLTVT.

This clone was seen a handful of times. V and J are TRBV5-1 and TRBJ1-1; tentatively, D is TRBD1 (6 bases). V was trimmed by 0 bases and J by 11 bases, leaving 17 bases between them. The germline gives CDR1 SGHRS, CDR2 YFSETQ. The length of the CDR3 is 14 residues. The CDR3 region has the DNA TGCGCCAGCAGCTTGGGTACCTACAGGGAGGGGGCTTTCTTT. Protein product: CASSLGTYREGAFF.

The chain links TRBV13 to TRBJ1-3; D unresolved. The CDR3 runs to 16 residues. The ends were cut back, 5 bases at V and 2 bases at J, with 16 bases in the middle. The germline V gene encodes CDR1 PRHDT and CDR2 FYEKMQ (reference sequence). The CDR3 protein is CASSRRVLGPGNTIYF. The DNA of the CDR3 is TGTGCCAGCAGCCGCAGAGTTCTGGGCCCTGGAAACACCATATATTTT. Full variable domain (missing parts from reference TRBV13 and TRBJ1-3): AAGVIQSPRHLIKEKRETATLKCYPIPRHDTVYWYQQGPGQDPQFLISFYEKMQSDKGSIPDRFSAQQFSDYHSELNMSSLELGDSALYFCASSRRVLGPGNTIYFGEGSWLTVV.

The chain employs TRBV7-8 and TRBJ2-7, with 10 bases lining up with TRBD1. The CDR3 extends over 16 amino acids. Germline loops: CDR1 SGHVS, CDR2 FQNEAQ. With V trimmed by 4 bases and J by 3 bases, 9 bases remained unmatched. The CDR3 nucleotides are TGTGCCAGCAGCTATGCCACCGGGACAGGGGACTACGAGCAGTACTTC. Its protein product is CASSYATGTGDYEQYF.

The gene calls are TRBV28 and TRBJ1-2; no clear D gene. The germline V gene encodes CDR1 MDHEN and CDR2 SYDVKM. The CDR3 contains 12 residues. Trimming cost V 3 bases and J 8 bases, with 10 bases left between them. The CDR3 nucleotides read TGTGCCAGCAGTTTTGGGGTGAGGGGCTACACCTTC. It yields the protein CASSFGVRGYTF.

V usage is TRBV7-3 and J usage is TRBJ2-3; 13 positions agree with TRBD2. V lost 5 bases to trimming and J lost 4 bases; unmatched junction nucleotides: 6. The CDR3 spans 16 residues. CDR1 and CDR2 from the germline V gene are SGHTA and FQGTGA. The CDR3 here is CASSPRTSGGADTQYF. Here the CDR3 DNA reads TGTGCCAGCAGCCCCCGGACTAGCGGGGGTGCAGATACGCAGTATTTT.

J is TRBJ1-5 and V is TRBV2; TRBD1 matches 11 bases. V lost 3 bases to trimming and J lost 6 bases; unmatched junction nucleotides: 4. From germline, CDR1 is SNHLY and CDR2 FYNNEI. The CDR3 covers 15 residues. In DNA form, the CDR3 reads TGTGCCAGCAGTGACGGGACAGGGGGGCGTCAGCCCCAGCATTTT. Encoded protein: CASSDGTGGRQPQHF.

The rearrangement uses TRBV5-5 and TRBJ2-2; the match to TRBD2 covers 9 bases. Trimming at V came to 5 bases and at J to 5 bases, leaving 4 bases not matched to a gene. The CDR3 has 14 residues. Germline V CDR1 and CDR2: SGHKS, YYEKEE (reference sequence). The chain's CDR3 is CASRATSGTGELFF. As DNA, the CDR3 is TGTGCCAGCAGAGCGACTAGCGGTACCGGGGAGCTGTTTTTT.

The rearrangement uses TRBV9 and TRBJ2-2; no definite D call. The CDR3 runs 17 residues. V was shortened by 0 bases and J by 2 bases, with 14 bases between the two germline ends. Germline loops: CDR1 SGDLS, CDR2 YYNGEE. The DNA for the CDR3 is TGTGCCAGCAGCGTAGAATACAGAATTACAAACACCGGGGAGCTGTTTTTT. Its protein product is CASSVEYRITNTGELFF.

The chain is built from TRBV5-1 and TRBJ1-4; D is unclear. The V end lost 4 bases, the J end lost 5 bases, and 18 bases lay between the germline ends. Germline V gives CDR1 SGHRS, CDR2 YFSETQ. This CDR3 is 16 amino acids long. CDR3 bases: TGCGCCAGCAGCCCAACCCCCGGAACGAGAAATGAAAAACTGTTTTTT. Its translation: CASSPTPGTRNEKLFF.